These 13 T cell receptor beta chains were sequenced from one sample in a study of T cell repertoires in Merkel cell carcinoma. The table came from immunoSEQ multiplex PCR; TCRdb's copy has only in-frame clones and leaves some out. The table lists 15,000 or so clones, 65% to 85% of them singletons, with under 20% in the top ten. Sequenced input: tumor tissue. Every receptor here comes from an adult with Merkel cell carcinoma.

CDR3 residues: CASSLRGNRAGGLTEAFF. CDR3 nucleotides: TGTGCCAGCAGTTTAAGGGGGAATAGGGCAGGGGGCCTCACTGAAGCTTTCTTT. The chain couples TRBV27 to TRBJ1-1, with 8 bases that match TRBD1. The CDR3 loop spans 18 amino acids. After removal of 2 bases from V and 4 bases from J, the junction contained 15 bases not matched to a gene. Germline CDR1 and CDR2: MNHEY and SMNVEV (reference sequence).

V is TRBV15 and J is TRBJ2-3; 10 bases match TRBD2. The CDR3 has 17 residues. J gave up 5 bases and V 0 bases, and 8 bases lay outside the gene matches. CDR1 LNHNV and CDR2 YYDKDF come from the germline V gene (reference sequence). Here the CDR3 reads CATSRDSLAGAIDTQYF. As DNA, the CDR3 is TGTGCCACCAGCAGAGATAGCCTAGCGGGAGCTATAGATACGCAGTATTTT.

The rearrangement links TRBV11-3 to TRBJ2-7, with D unresolved. This CDR3 has 14 amino acids. The germline CDR1 and CDR2 sequences are SGHNT and YENEEA. V gave up 1 base and J gave up 1 base, with 8 bases separating them. This chain's CDR3 is CASSLGRPSYEQYF. The CDR3 DNA follows: TGTGCCAGCAGCTTAGGGCGCCCGTCCTACGAGCAGTACTTC.

This chain joins TRBV6-1 and TRBJ1-2, with a tentative D call TRBD1 (5 bases). The CDR3 contains 14 residues. Germline values: CDR1 MNHNS, CDR2 SASEGT. Deletions cut 2 bases from V and 6 bases from J, with 13 bases between. In DNA, the CDR3 is TGTGCCAGCAGTGAACGGAGGGGTTATGATGGCTACACCTTC. Amino acids: CASSERRGYDGYTF.

This clone was seen only once. V and J are TRBV29-1 and TRBJ1-2; no firm D call. V was pared by 4 bases and J by 0 bases, with 12 bases between. CDR1 is SQVTM, CDR2 ANQGSEA, per germline. The CDR3 length is 14 residues. CDR3 DNA: TGCAGCGTTGCCCCTCCAGCGGCTAACTATGGCTACACCTTC. This gives the protein CSVAPPAANYGYTF.

The V and J genes are TRBV15 and TRBJ1-2; D perhaps matches TRBD1 (5 bases). This CDR3 is 18 amino acids long. Germline V lookup: CDR1 LNHNV, CDR2 YYDKDF (reference sequence). The germline V and J ends were trimmed by 0 bases and 4 bases, with 21 bases remaining between them. The CDR3 DNA reads as TGTGCCACCAGCAGAGATGGTGTTCGGAGGGGCACCCTCTATGGCTACACCTTC. Translation: CATSRDGVRRGTLYGYTF.

This clone was seen only once. The chain employs TRBV5-6 and TRBJ2-5; D not resolved. The V gene's germline CDR1 is SGHDT and CDR2 YYEEEE. The CDR3 loop spans 12 amino acids. Trimming stripped 10 bases from V and 0 bases from J, with 10 bases between. CDR3 sequence (DNA): TGTGCCTCCAAGAGGTACCAAGAGACCCAGTACTTC. Its translation is CASKRYQETQYF.

This clone is medium-sized in the sample. V usage is TRBV11-3 and J usage is TRBJ1-2; TRBD1 aligns across 7 bases. Per the germline V gene, CDR1 is SGHNT and CDR2 is YENEEA. The V segment lost 1 base and the J segment 13 bases; nucleotides outside the gene matches: 9. This CDR3 contains 13 residues. CDR3 residues: CASSLARDSSVTF. As DNA, the CDR3 is TGTGCCAGCAGCTTAGCCCGGGACAGCAGCGTCACCTTC.

This clone was picked up a small number of times. This rearrangement joins TRBV7-6 to TRBJ2-7; D gene uncertain. Germline CDR1 SGHVS, CDR2 FNYEAQ. V lost 6 bases and J lost 0, with 9 bases in between. The CDR3 has 13 residues. CDR3 amino acids: CASSTKGSYEQYF. CDR3 bases: TGTGCCAGCAGTACAAAGGGCTCCTACGAGCAGTACTTC.

The V and J genes are TRBV13 and TRBJ2-3; 7 positions agree with TRBD2. The J segment lost 0 bases and the V segment lost 2 bases, leaving 2 bases of the junction unmatched. Germline values: CDR1 PRHDT, CDR2 FYEKMQ (reference sequence). The CDR3 extends over 15 amino acids. CDR3 in DNA: TGTGCCAGCAGCTTATGGGGGGGGAGCACAGATACGCAGTATTTT. It encodes CASSLWGGSTDTQYF.

There are a few counts of this clone. The chain uses TRBV9 and TRBJ2-2, with TRBD1 matching over 9 bases. The V gene end was trimmed by 3 bases and the J gene end by 2 bases; junction bases not matched to a gene: 14. There are 19 residues in the CDR3. CDR1 and CDR2 from the germline V gene are SGDLS and YYNGEE. DNA for the CDR3: TGTGCCAGCAGCGCCGTCCGGGACAGGGTTCCGAGAAACACCGGGGAGCTGTTTTTT. Translating gives CASSAVRDRVPRNTGELFF.

The V call is TRBV19, the J call TRBJ1-1, with 7 bases fitting TRBD1. Germline CDR1 is LNHDA and CDR2 is SQIVND (reference sequence). V trimming: 4 bases; J trimming: 0 bases; junction bases outside the gene matches: 5. The CDR3 is made up of 15 amino acids. The chain's CDR3 is CASSNRQGLNTEAFF. The CDR3 region has the DNA TGTGCCAGTAGTAACCGACAGGGTTTGAACACTGAAGCTTTCTTT.

This chain links TRBV7-9 with TRBJ2-3, with D unresolved. Germline CDR1 and CDR2: SEHNR and FQNEAQ (reference sequence). The CDR3 has 17 residues. Trimming stripped 4 bases from V and 0 bases from J, with 17 bases between. The CDR3 DNA reads TGTGCCAGCAGCTCCGAATTGGGTACTACTAGCACAGATACGCAGTATTTT. This encodes CASSSELGTTSTDTQYF.